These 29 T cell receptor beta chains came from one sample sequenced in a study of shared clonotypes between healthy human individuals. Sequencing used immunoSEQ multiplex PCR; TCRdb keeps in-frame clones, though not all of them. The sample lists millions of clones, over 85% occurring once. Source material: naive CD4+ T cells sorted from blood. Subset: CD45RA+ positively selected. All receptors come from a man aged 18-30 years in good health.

As DNA, the CDR3 is TGTGCCACCAGCAGGGGCGGGACAGGGGCTGGAAACACCATATATTTT. It yields the protein CATSRGGTGAGNTIYF. The chain joins TRBV15 to TRBJ1-3, with 10 nucleotides matching TRBD1. The CDR3 has 16 amino acids. The germline CDR1 and CDR2 sequences are LNHNV and YYDKDF (reference sequence). The V and J ends lost 3 bases and 2 bases, in that order; junction bases with no gene match: 4.

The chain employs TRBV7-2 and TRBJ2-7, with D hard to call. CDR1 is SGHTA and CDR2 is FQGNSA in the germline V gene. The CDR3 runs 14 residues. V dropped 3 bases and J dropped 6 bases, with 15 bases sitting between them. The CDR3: CASSFRVSTSEQYF. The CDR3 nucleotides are TGTGCCAGCAGCTTCCGGGTCTCTACATCCGAGCAGTACTTC.

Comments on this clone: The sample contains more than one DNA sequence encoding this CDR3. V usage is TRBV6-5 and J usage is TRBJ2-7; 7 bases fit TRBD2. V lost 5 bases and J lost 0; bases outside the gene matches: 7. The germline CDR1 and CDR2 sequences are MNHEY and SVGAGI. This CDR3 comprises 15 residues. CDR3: CASSPERGSSYEQYF. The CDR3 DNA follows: TGTGCCAGCAGTCCCGAGCGGGGTAGCTCCTACGAGCAGTACTTC.

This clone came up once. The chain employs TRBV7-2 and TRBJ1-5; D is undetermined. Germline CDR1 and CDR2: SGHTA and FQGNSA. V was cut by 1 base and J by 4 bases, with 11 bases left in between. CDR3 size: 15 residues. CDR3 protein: CASSLGAGLNQPQHF. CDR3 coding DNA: TGTGCCAGCAGCTTAGGGGCCGGGTTAAATCAGCCCCAGCATTTT.

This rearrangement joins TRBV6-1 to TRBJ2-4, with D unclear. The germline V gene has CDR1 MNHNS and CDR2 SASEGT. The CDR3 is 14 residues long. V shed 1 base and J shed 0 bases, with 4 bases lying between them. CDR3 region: CASSEGGAKNIQYF. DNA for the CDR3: TGTGCCAGCAGTGAAGGGGGAGCCAAAAACATTCAGTACTTC.

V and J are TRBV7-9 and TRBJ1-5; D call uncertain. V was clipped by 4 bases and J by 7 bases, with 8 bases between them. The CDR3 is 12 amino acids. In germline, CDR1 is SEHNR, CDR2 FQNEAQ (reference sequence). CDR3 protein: CASSSSGQPQHF. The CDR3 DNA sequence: TGTGCCAGCAGCTCCTCCGGGCAGCCCCAGCATTTT.

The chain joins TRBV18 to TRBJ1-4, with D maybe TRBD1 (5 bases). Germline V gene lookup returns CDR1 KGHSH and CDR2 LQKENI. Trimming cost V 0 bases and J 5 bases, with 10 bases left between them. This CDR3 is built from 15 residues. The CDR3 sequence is CASSPPGRENEKLFF. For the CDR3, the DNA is TGTGCCAGCTCACCACCGGGCAGGGAGAATGAAAAACTGTTTTTT.

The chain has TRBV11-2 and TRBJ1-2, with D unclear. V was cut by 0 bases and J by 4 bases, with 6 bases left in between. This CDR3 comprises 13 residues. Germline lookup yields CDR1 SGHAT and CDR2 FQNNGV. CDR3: CASSLDSSYGYTF. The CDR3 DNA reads TGTGCCAGCAGCTTAGATAGTAGCTATGGCTACACCTTC. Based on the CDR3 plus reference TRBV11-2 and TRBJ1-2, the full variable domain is EAGVAQSPRYKIIEKRQSVAFWCNPISGHATLYWYQQILGQGPKLLIQFQNNGVVDDSQLPKDRFSAERLKGVDSTLKIQPAKLEDSAVYLCASSLDSSYGYTFGSGTRLTVV.

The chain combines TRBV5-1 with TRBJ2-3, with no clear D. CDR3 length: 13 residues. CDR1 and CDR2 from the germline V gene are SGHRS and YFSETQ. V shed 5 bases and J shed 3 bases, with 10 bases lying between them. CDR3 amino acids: CASRQITTDTQYF. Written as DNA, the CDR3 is TGCGCCAGCAGACAAATCACAACAGATACGCAGTATTTT. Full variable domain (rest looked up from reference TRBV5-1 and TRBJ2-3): KAGVTQTPRYLIKTRGQQVTLSCSPISGHRSVSWYQQTPGQGLQFLFEYFSETQRNKGNFPGRFSGRQFSNSRSEMNVSTLELGDSALYLCASRQITTDTQYFGPGTRLTVL.

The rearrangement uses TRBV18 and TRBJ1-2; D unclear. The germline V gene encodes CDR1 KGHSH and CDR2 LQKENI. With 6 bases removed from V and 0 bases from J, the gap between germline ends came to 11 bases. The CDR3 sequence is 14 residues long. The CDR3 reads CASSPSQANYGYTF. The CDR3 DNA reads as TGTGCCAGCTCCCCCTCCCAAGCTAACTATGGCTACACCTTC.

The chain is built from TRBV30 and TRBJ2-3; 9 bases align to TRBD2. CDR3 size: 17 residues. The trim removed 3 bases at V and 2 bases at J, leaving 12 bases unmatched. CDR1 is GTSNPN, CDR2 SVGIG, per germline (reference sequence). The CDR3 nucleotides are TGTGCCTGGAGACAGAGGGGTAGCGGGAGTTTCACAGATACGCAGTATTTT. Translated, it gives CAWRQRGSGSFTDTQYF. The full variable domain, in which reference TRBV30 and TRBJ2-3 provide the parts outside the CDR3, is SQTIHQWPATLVQPVGSPLSLECTVEGTSNPNLYWYRQAAGRGLQLLFYSVGIGQISSEVPQNLSASRPQDRQFILSSKKLLLSDSGFYLCAWRQRGSGSFTDTQYFGPGTRLTVL.

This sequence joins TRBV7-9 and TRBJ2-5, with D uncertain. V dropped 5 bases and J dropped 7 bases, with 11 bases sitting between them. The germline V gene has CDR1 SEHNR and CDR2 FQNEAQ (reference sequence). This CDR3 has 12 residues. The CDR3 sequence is CASSTTSGTQYF. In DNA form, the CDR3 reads TGTGCCAGCAGCACCACTTCAGGGACCCAGTACTTC.

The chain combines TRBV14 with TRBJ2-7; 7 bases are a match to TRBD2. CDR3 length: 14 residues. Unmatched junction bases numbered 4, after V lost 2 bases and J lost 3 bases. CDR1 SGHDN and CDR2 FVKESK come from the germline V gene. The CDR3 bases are TGTGCCAGCAGCCAATCGGGACTACGCTACGAGCAGTACTTC. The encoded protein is CASSQSGLRYEQYF.

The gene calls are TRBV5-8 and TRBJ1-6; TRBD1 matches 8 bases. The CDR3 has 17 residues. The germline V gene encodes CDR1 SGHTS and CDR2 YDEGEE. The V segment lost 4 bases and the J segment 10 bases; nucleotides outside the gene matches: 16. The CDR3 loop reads CASSPSPMTGVKSPLHF. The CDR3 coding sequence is TGTGCCAGCAGCCCGTCCCCTATGACAGGGGTAAAATCACCCCTCCACTTT.

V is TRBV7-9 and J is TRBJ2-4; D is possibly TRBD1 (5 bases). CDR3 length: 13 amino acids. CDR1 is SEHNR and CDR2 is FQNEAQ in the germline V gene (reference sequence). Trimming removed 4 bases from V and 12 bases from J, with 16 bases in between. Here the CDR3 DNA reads TGTGCCAGCAGCTCTAACACAGGTGTCAATCAGTACTTC. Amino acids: CASSSNTGVNQYF. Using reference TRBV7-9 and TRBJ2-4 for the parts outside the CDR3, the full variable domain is DTGVSQNPRHKITKRGQNVTFRCDPISEHNRLYWYRQTLGQGPEFLTYFQNEAQLEKSRLLSDRFSAERPKGSFSTLEIQRTEQGDSAMYLCASSSNTGVNQYFGAGTRLSVL.

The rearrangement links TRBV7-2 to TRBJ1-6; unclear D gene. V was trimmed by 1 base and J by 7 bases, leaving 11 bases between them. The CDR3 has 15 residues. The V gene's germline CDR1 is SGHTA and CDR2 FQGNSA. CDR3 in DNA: TGTGCCAGCAGCTTAGTGAGTGGCCAGAATTCACCCCTCCACTTT. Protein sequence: CASSLVSGQNSPLHF.

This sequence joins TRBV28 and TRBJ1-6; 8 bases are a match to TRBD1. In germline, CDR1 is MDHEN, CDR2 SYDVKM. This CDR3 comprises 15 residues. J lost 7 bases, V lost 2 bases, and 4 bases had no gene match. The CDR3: CASSLADRGNSPLHF. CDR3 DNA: TGTGCCAGCAGTTTAGCCGACAGGGGCAATTCACCCCTCCACTTT.

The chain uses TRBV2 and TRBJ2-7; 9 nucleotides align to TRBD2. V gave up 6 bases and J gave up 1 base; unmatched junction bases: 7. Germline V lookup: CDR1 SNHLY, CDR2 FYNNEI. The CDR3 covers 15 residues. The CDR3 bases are TGTGCCAGCAGGGCCCAGGGACTAGCATCCTACGAGCAGTACTTC. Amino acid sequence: CASRAQGLASYEQYF.

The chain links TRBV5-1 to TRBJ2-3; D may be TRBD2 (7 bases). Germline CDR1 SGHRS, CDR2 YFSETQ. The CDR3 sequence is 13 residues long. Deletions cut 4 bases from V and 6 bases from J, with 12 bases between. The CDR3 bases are TGCGCCAGCAGCGGGGGGGCTGAGGATACGCAGTATTTT. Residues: CASSGGAEDTQYF.

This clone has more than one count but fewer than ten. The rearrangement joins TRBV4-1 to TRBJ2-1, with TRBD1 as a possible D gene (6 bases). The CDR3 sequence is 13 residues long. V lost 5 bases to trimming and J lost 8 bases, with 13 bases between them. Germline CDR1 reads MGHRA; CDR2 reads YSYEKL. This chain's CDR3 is CASSGLQGYEQFF. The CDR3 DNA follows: TGCGCCAGCAGCGGATTACAGGGTTATGAGCAGTTCTTC.

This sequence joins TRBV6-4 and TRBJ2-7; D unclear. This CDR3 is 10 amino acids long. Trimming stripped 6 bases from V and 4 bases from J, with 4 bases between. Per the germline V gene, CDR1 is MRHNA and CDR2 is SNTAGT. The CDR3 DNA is TGTGCCAGCAGGGTGTACGAGCAGTACTTC. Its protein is CASRVYEQYF.

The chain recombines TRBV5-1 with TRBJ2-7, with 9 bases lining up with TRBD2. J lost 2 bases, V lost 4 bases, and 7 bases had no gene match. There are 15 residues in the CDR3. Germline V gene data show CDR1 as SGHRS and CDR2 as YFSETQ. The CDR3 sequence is CASSQLAGLTYEQYF. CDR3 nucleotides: TGCGCCAGCAGCCAACTAGCGGGCCTAACCTACGAGCAGTACTTC.

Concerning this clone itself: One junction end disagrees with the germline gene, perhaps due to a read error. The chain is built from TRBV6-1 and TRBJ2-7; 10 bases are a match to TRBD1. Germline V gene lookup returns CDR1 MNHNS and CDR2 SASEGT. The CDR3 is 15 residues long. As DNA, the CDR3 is TGTGCCAGCAGGGAAGACAGGGGGCTATCCTACGAGCAGTACTTC. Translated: CASREDRGLSYEQYF.

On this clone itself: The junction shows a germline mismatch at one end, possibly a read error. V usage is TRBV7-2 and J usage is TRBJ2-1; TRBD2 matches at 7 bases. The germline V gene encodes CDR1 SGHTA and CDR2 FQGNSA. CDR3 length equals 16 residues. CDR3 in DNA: TGTGCCAGCAGCCTAGCCCCAGCGGGAACTTACAATGAGCAGTTCTTC. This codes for CASSLAPAGTYNEQFF.

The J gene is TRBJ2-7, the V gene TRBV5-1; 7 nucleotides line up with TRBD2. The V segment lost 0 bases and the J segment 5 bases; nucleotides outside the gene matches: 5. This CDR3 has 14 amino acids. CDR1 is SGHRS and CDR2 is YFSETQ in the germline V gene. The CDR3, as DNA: TGCGCCAGCAGCTTGGTAGCGGGTATGAACGAGCAGTACTTC. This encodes CASSLVAGMNEQYF.

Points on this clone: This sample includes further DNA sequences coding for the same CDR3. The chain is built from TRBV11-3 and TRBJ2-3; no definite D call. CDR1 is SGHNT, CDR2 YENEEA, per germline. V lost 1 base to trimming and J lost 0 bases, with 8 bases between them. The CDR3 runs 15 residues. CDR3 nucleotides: TGTGCCAGCAGCTTAGGCGGCACCAGCACAGATACGCAGTATTTT. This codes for CASSLGGTSTDTQYF.

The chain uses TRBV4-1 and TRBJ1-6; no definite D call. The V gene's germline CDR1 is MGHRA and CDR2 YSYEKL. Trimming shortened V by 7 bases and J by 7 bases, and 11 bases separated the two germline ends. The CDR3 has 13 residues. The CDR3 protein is CASTKAGNSPLHF. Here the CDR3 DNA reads TGCGCCAGCACTAAAGCGGGAAATTCACCCCTCCACTTT.

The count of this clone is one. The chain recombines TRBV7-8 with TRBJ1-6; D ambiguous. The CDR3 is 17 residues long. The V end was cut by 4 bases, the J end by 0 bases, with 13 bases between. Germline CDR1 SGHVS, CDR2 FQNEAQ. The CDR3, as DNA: TGTGCCAGCAGCTCGGGCCGGCGGGGCTCCTATAATTCACCCCTCCACTTT. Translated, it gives CASSSGRRGSYNSPLHF.

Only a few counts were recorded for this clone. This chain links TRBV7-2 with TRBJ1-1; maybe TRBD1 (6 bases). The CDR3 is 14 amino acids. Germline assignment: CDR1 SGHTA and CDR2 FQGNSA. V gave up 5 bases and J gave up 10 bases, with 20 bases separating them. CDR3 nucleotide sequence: TGTGCCAGCAGCCTCCTAGGCGGGGGCAAGGTAGCTTTCTTT. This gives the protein CASSLLGGGKVAFF.